This T cell receptor beta chain originates from a study of blood T cell repertoires in COVID-19. Looking at the study overall: The United States, Italy and Spain supplied acute and convalescent COVID-19 samples. From T cells, B-cell-depleted T cells, or PBMCs came the material, which was cDNA or gDNA.

V lost 3 bases, J lost 4 bases, and 4 bases stayed unmatched. The CDR3 sequence is 14 residues long. Germline V gene data show CDR1 as KGHSH and CDR2 as LQKENI. This clone was detected a few times. The assay was immunoSEQ multiplex PCR, and TCRdb's table has in-frame clones only and misses some. The top ten hold about 0.63% of the sample, which has 150,000 to 170,000 clones, approximately 85% seen once. V is TRBV18 and J is TRBJ1-1; 8 nucleotides agree with TRBD1. The sequencing input was peripheral blood. The TCR was taken from a man aged 55 to 70 with COVID-19, enrolled during active disease. The chain's CDR3 is CASSPQGAGTEAFF. CDR3 DNA sequence: TGTGCCAGCTCACCCCAGGGGGCAGGCACTGAAGCTTTCTTT.